A single sample gave rise to the 21 T cell receptor beta chains below, sequenced in a study of shared clonotypes between healthy human individuals. Clones were sequenced by immunoSEQ multiplex PCR, and TCRdb holds only the in-frame ones, with some missing. The sample has hundreds of thousands of clones; roughly three quarters are singletons. Sequencing was carried out using PBMCs. These receptors originate from a woman aged 35 to 49 in good health. Some clones in this sample may be carry-over from other donors' samples.

The chain combines TRBV28 with TRBJ1-5; TRBD1 agrees at 8 bases. This CDR3 region has 14 residues. V was clipped by 3 bases and J by 6 bases; unmatched bases: 4. Germline CDR1 is MDHEN and CDR2 is SYDVKM. The CDR3 nucleotides read TGTGCCAGCAGTTTCTCAGGGGGCGGTCAGCCCCAGCATTTT. Encoded protein: CASSFSGGGQPQHF. Using reference TRBV28 and TRBJ1-5 for the parts outside the CDR3, the full variable domain is DVKVTQSSRYLVKRTGEKVFLECVQDMDHENMFWYRQDPGLGLRLIYFSYDVKMKEKGDIPEGYSVSREKKERFSLILESASTNQTSMYLCASSFSGGGQPQHFGDGTRLSIL.

J is TRBJ2-5 and V is TRBV6-1; D is possibly TRBD2 (5 bases). The end of the DNA aligns better with TRBJ2-7, so the J call may be wrong. This CDR3 contains 15 residues. Germline values: CDR1 MNHNS, CDR2 SASEGT. Written as DNA, the CDR3 is TGTGCCAGCAGTGAAGCCCCCGGGAATTCGGGCGAGCAGTACTTC. This gives the protein CASSEAPGNSGEQYF.

Here the CDR3 reads CASSFDRTLLHGYTF. In DNA, the CDR3 is TGTGCCAGCAGCTTCGACAGGACTCTCTTGCATGGCTACACCTTC. This chain uses TRBV28 with TRBJ1-2; perhaps TRBD1 as D (6 bases). Per germline, CDR1 MDHEN and CDR2 SYDVKM. Trimming pared 6 bases from V and 6 bases from J, leaving 20 bases between. The CDR3 extends over 15 amino acids.

The chain couples TRBV15 to TRBJ2-4, with unresolved D. Per the germline V gene, CDR1 is LNHNV and CDR2 is YYDKDF (reference sequence). V was clipped by 0 bases and J by 5 bases, with 5 bases between them. This CDR3 is built from 13 residues. The CDR3 is CATSRDRENIQYF. The CDR3 DNA follows: TGTGCCACCAGCAGAGATCGCGAAAACATTCAGTACTTC.

The V gene is TRBV7-9, the J gene TRBJ2-7, with TRBD2 as a possible D gene (5 bases). The V gene's germline CDR1 is SEHNR and CDR2 FQNEAQ (reference sequence). The V end was cut by 0 bases, the J end by 12 bases, with 18 bases between. This CDR3 has 14 residues. The CDR3 sequence: CASSLAGSAEVLYF. The CDR3 DNA is TGTGCCAGCAGCTTAGCGGGTTCGGCGGAGGTTCTGTACTTC.

V is TRBV28 and J is TRBJ2-7; the D is unclear. Germline values: CDR1 MDHEN, CDR2 SYDVKM. Between the trimmed V and J ends, which lost 3 bases and 2 bases, there was a span of 8 bases. This CDR3 has 13 amino acids. The CDR3 loop reads CASSFVDTYEQYF. CDR3 DNA sequence: TGTGCCAGCAGTTTTGTAGATACCTACGAGCAGTACTTC.

J is TRBJ1-3 and V is TRBV5-1, with D hard to call. The ends were cut back, 6 bases at V and 0 bases at J, with 13 bases in the middle. This CDR3 has 15 amino acids. In germline, CDR1 is SGHRS, CDR2 YFSETQ. This chain's CDR3 is CASMAIPSSGNTIYF. The CDR3 region has the DNA TGCGCCAGCATGGCCATTCCCAGCTCTGGAAACACCATATATTTT.

The chain has TRBV7-9 and TRBJ2-7; 9 nucleotides align to TRBD1. CDR3 length: 15 amino acids. Trimming cost V 5 bases and J 2 bases; bases outside gene matches: 7. Germline-derived CDR1 and CDR2 are SEHNR and FQNEAQ (reference sequence). CDR3 sequence (DNA): TGTGCCAGCAGCCGTTCGGGGACAGGGACCTACGAGCAGTACTTC. It yields the protein CASSRSGTGTYEQYF.

This chain links TRBV7-8 with TRBJ2-3; D is tentatively TRBD1 or TRBD2 (5 bases each). Trimming took off 2 bases at V and 0 bases at J, with 9 bases between the two ends. CDR1 is SGHVS and CDR2 is FQNEAQ in the germline V gene. This CDR3 spans 15 amino acids. The CDR3 reads CASSLWGGSTDTQYF. The DNA of the CDR3 is TGTGCCAGCAGCTTATGGGGCGGGAGCACAGATACGCAGTATTTT.

The V gene is TRBV7-2, the J gene TRBJ1-5; possible D gene TRBD1, 6 bases. V was trimmed by 2 bases and J by 4 bases, leaving 12 bases between them. The CDR3 extends over 15 amino acids. From germline, CDR1 is SGHTA and CDR2 FQGNSA. CDR3 DNA: TGTGCCAGCAGCTTACCAGGGGATGTTAATCAGCCCCAGCATTTT. Translating it yields CASSLPGDVNQPQHF.

Points on this clone: Other DNA sequences of this sample code for an identical CDR3. This rearrangement joins TRBV10-3 to TRBJ1-5; D is undetermined. V lost 0 bases and J 4 bases, leaving 4 bases between the germline ends. The CDR3 runs 13 residues. Germline CDR1 reads ENHRY; CDR2 reads SYGVKD. CDR3 DNA: TGTGCCATCAGTGAGTCAAGGAATCAGCCCCAGCATTTT. It is translated as CAISESRNQPQHF.

J is TRBJ2-3 and V is TRBV7-8; 12 positions agree with TRBD2. J lost 5 bases, V lost 4 bases, and 10 bases had no gene match. CDR1 and CDR2 (germline): SGHVS, FQNEAQ. This CDR3 is 17 amino acids long. DNA of the CDR3: TGTGCCAGCAGCTCGCCCGAGACTAGCGGGAGTTTAGATACGCAGTATTTT. Amino acid sequence: CASSSPETSGSLDTQYF.

V usage is TRBV9 and J usage is TRBJ2-3; 9 nucleotides line up with TRBD2. The CDR3 runs 15 residues. J gave up 6 bases and V 2 bases, and 7 bases lay outside the gene matches. Germline assignment: CDR1 SGDLS and CDR2 YYNGEE. Here the CDR3 reads CASSVSSGTKDTQYF. The DNA of the CDR3 is TGTGCCAGCAGCGTGTCTAGCGGGACGAAGGATACGCAGTATTTT.

This clone was found once. This rearrangement joins TRBV28 to TRBJ1-1; D is perhaps TRBD1 (6 bases). This CDR3 has 13 amino acids. V gave up 2 bases and J gave up 8 bases, with 12 bases separating them. Germline V gene data show CDR1 as MDHEN and CDR2 as SYDVKM. This CDR3 reads CASSLGGAREAFF. CDR3 in DNA: TGTGCCAGCAGTTTAGGGGGGGCCAGGGAAGCTTTCTTT.

The chain recombines TRBV29-1 with TRBJ2-5, with 11 positions matching TRBD2. Per the germline V gene, CDR1 is SQVTM and CDR2 is ANQGSEA. There are 15 residues in the CDR3. After removal of 4 bases from V and 4 bases from J, the junction contained 8 bases not matched to a gene. As DNA, the CDR3 is TGCAGCGTTGGGGGTAGCGGGAGGGCCGGAGAGACCCAGTACTTC. Encoded protein: CSVGGSGRAGETQYF.

V gene TRBV19 combines with J gene TRBJ2-5, with 8 bases aligning to TRBD2. The V and J ends lost 0 bases and 5 bases, in that order; junction bases with no gene match: 5. CDR3 length: 15 amino acids. CDR1 is LNHDA and CDR2 is SQIVND in the germline V gene (reference sequence). The CDR3 region has the DNA TGTGCCAGTAGTATAGACGGGGGGGCGCAGGAGACCCAGTACTTC. This translates into CASSIDGGAQETQYF.

This clone has only one observation. This rearrangement joins TRBV18 to TRBJ2-1; TRBD2 matches at 10 bases. Germline CDR1 and CDR2: KGHSH and LQKENI. This CDR3 is 16 amino acids long. Losses at the gene ends were 2 bases for V and 9 bases for J; bases not matched to a gene: 10. For the CDR3, the DNA is TGTGCCAGCTCACCAACATTAGTAGCGGGAGGCAGTGAGCAGTTCTTC. As protein: CASSPTLVAGGSEQFF.

This clone was detected once. One end of the junction does not line up with germline, which may come from a read error. The chain carries TRBV4-2 and TRBJ2-7, with unresolved D. The CDR3 has 13 amino acids. The germline CDR1 and CDR2 sequences are LGHNA and YNFKEQ. CDR3 in amino acids: CASSQDSGYRSIF. The CDR3 DNA follows: TGTGCCAGCAGCCAAGATAGTGGGTACAGAAGTATTTTC.

The chain recombines TRBV11-2 with TRBJ1-1; D remains unclear. Germline lookup yields CDR1 SGHAT and CDR2 FQNNGV. V gave up 3 bases and J gave up 6 bases, with 14 bases separating them. This CDR3 is 14 amino acids long. The CDR3 region is CASSLERHRPEAFF. The CDR3 DNA follows: TGTGCCAGCAGCTTGGAACGACATCGGCCTGAAGCTTTCTTT.

A few counts support this clone. The genes are TRBV6-1 and TRBJ2-5, with 10 bases matching TRBD1. The closer fit of TRBJ2-7 to the DNA end suggests the J call may be wrong. Germline values: CDR1 MNHNS, CDR2 SASEGT. The length of the CDR3 is 14 residues. CDR3 coding DNA: TGTGCCAGCAGTCTGACAGGGGGCCCCTACGAGCAGTACTTC. As protein: CASSLTGGPYEQYF.

This clone was observed at least ten times. The junction shows a germline mismatch at one end, possibly a read error. This chain joins TRBV5-1 and TRBJ1-5; weak D call: TRBD1 (5 bases). The CDR3 runs to 14 residues. CDR1 is SGHRS and CDR2 is YFSETQ in the germline V gene. As DNA, the CDR3 is TGCGCCAGCAGCGCCGACAGTAGCCATCAGCCCCAGCATTTT. It specifies CASSADSSHQPQHF.